This T cell receptor beta chain was captured in a study of CXCR3-negative and CXCR3-positive naive CD8 T cells. Germline V lookup: CDR1 SQVTM, CDR2 ANQGSEA. There are 14 residues in the CDR3. Concerning this clonotype: Antigen unknown.

Overall study findings and caveats: TRB CDR3 properties were used to infer TCR strength, and surface CD5 was comparable between naive subsets.

The TRB libraries of cDNA were built by UMI-labeled 5' RACE. TCRdb reprocessed the 5' RACE reads and reports one entry per CDR3 protein, with no DNA. Listed are tens of thousands of distinct CDR3 sequences; around 13% falls within the top ten. The sequenced material came from memory CD8+ T cells from blood. The sequence was collected from a human donor in good health. Some clones in this sample may be carry-over from other donors' samples. V and J are TRBV29-1 and TRBJ2-5; TCRdb's D gene call, TRBD2, goes unchecked for lack of DNA. CDR3 sequence: CSVVPPEGKETQYF.